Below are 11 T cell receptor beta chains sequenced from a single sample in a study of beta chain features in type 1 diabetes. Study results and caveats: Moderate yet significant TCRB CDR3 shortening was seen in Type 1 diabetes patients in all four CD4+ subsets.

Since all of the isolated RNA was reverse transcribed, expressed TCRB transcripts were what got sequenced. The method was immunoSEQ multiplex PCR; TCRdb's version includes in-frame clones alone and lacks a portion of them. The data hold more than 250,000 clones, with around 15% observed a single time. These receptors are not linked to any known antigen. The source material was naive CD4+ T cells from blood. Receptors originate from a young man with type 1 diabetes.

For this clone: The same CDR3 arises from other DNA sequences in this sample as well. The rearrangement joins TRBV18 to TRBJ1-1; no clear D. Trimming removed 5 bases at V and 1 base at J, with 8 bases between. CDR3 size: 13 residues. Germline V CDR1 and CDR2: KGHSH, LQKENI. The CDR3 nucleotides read TGTGCCAGCTCATTGCAGGAGAACACTGAAGCTTTCTTT. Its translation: CASSLQENTEAFF.

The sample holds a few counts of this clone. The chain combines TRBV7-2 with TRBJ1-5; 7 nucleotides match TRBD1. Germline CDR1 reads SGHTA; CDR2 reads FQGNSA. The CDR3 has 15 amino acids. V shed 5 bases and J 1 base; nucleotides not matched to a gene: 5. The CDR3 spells CASSPTGLSNQPQHF. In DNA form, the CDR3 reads TGTGCCAGCAGCCCGACAGGGTTAAGCAATCAGCCCCAGCATTTT. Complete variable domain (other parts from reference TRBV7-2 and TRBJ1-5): GAGVSQSPSNKVTEKGKDVELRCDPISGHTALYWYRQSLGQGLEFLIYFQGNSAPDKSGLPSDRFSAERTGGSVSTLTIQRTQQEDSAVYLCASSPTGLSNQPQHFGDGTRLSIL.

CDR3 in amino acids: CASSVNGYEQYF. The CDR3 DNA reads as TGTGCCAGCAGTGTAAACGGCTACGAGCAGTACTTC. V and J are TRBV6-1 and TRBJ2-7; D is uncertain. Germline lookup yields CDR1 MNHNS and CDR2 SASEGT. The CDR3 loop spans 12 amino acids. V lost 4 bases and J lost 3, with 7 bases in between.

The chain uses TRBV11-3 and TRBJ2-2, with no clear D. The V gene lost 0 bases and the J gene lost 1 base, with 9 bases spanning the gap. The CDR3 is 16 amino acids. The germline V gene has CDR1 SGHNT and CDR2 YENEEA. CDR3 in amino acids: CASSLDLGGNTGELFF. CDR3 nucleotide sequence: TGTGCCAGCAGCTTAGATCTTGGCGGGAACACCGGGGAGCTGTTTTTT. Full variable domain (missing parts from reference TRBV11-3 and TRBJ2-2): EAGVVQSPRYKIIEKKQPVAFWCNPISGHNTLYWYLQNLGQGPELLIRYENEEAVDDSQLPKDRFSAERLKGVDSTLKIQPAELGDSAVYLCASSLDLGGNTGELFFGEGSRLTVL.

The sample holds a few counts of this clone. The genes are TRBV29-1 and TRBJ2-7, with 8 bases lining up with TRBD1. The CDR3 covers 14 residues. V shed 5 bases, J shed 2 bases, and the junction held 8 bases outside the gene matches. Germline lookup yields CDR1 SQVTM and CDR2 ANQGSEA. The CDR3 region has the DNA TGCAGCGTTAAACCAGGGGGCAGGGCCTACGAGCAGTACTTC. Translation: CSVKPGGRAYEQYF.

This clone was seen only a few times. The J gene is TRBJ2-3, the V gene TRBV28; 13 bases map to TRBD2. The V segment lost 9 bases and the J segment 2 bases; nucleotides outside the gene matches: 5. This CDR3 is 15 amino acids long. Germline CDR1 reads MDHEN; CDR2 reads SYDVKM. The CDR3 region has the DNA TGTGCCAGTAGGGGACTAGCGGGATACACAGATACGCAGTATTTT. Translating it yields CASRGLAGYTDTQYF.

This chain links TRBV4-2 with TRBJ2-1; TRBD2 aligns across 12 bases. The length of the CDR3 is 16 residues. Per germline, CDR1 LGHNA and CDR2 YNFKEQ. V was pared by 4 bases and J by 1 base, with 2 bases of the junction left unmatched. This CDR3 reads CASSRLAGGSYNEQFF. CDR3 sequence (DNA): TGTGCCAGCAGCCGTCTAGCGGGAGGGTCCTACAATGAGCAGTTCTTC.

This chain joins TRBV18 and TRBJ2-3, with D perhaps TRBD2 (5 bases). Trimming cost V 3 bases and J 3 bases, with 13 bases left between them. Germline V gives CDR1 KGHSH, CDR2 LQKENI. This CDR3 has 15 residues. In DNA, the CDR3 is TGTGCCAGCTCACCCGGACCTAGCAGTACAGATACGCAGTATTTT. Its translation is CASSPGPSSTDTQYF.

CDR3 in amino acids: CASSLVAGGPPDTQYF. The CDR3 DNA reads as TGTGCCAGCAGCTTGGTAGCGGGAGGGCCACCAGATACGCAGTATTTT. The chain joins TRBV5-4 to TRBJ2-3, with 11 bases identical to TRBD2. The CDR3 is made up of 16 amino acids. The V segment lost 0 bases and the J segment 4 bases; nucleotides outside the gene matches: 4. Germline values: CDR1 SGHNT, CDR2 YYREEE (reference sequence).

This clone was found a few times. The CDR3: CASRGDRRTYEQYF. Here the CDR3 DNA reads TGTGCCAGCAGAGGGGACAGGCGGACCTACGAGCAGTACTTC. The V gene is TRBV28, the J gene TRBJ2-7; 8 positions agree with TRBD1. Unmatched junction bases numbered 6, after V lost 6 bases and J lost 2 bases. The germline V gene encodes CDR1 MDHEN and CDR2 SYDVKM. The CDR3 contains 14 residues. The full variable domain, completed using reference TRBV28 and TRBJ2-7, is DVKVTQSSRYLVKRTGEKVFLECVQDMDHENMFWYRQDPGLGLRLIYFSYDVKMKEKGDIPEGYSVSREKKERFSLILESASTNQTSMYLCASRGDRRTYEQYFGPGTRLTVT.

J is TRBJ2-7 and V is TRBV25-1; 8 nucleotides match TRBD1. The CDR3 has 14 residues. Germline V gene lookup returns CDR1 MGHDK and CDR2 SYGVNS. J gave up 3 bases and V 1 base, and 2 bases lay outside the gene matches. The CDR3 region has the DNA TGTGCCAGCAGTGAATCAGGGACAGGCTACGAGCAGTACTTC. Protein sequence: CASSESGTGYEQYF.